The present TCR beta chain was sequenced within a study of blood T cell repertoires in COVID-19. Study context: Sources were T cells, B-cell-depleted T cells, or PBMCs; the material itself was cDNA or gDNA.

Original data processing: By means of reference gene primer amplification, nucleated cell counts were estimated. Profiled with immunoSEQ multiplex PCR; TCRdb holds only in-frame clones, not every one. That table is the source of V, J and clone size, and D and trimming were worked out from the DNA. The repertoire holds about 67,000 clones, with 87% as singletons. Trimming removed 6 bases from V and 0 bases from J, with 12 bases in between. Germline loops: CDR1 KGHSH, CDR2 LQKENI. The CDR3 has 15 residues. Input material: peripheral blood. This chain connects TRBV18 to TRBJ1-5; D is possibly TRBD1 (5 bases). The TCR was taken from a man over 45 with active COVID-19. The CDR3 DNA reads as TGTGCCAGCTCTCCTAAGACAGATAGCAATCAGCCCCAGCATTTT. Residues: CASSPKTDSNQPQHF.